This T cell receptor (beta chain) stems from a study of cytomegalovirus exposure and HLA in healthy donors. This clone was found a few times. It was with 60 Vbeta and 13 Jbeta primers that the PCR ran. Data came from immunoSEQ multiplex PCR; TCRdb stores just in-frame clones and leaves some out. The sample has about 180,000 clones; around four fifths are singletons. The CDR3 contains 18 residues. V was clipped by 4 bases and J by 0 bases, with 17 bases between them. Germline loops: CDR1 SGHRS, CDR2 YFSETQ. Specimen: PBMCs. The clonotype comes from a woman aged 25 to 39 in good health and CMV-seropositive. The chain joins TRBV5-1 to TRBJ2-6; D is possibly TRBD1 (6 bases). This chain's CDR3 is CASSPSDRSYSGANVLTF. The CDR3 bases are TGCGCCAGCAGCCCGTCAGACAGGTCCTACTCTGGGGCCAACGTCCTGACTTTC. The complete variable domain, with remaining parts taken from reference TRBV5-1 and TRBJ2-6, reads KAGVTQTPRYLIKTRGQQVTLSCSPISGHRSVSWYQQTPGQGLQFLFEYFSETQRNKGNFPGRFSGRQFSNSRSEMNVSTLELGDSALYLCASSPSDRSYSGANVLTFGAGSRLTVL.